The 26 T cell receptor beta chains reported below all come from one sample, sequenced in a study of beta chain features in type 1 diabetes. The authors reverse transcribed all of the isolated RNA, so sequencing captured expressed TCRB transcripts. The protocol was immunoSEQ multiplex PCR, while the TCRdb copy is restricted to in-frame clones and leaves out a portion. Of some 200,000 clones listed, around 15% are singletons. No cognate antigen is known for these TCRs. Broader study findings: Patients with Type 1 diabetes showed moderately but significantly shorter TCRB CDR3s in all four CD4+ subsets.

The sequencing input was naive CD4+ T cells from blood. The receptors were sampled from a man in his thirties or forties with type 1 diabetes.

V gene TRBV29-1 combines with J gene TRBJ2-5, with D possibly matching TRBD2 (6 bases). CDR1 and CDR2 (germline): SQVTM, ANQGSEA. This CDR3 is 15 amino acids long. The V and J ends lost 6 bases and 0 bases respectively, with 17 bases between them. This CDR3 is CSVPRRGGNQETQYF. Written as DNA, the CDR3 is TGCAGCGTGCCGCGGCGAGGAGGGAACCAAGAGACCCAGTACTTC.

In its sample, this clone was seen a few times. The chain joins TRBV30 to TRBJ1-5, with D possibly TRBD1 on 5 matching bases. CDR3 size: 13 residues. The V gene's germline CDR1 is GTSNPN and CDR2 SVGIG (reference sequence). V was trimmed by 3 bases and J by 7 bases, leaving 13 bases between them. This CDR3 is CAWSPPAGQPQHF. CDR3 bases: TGTGCCTGGAGCCCCCCAGCAGGGCAGCCCCAGCATTTT.

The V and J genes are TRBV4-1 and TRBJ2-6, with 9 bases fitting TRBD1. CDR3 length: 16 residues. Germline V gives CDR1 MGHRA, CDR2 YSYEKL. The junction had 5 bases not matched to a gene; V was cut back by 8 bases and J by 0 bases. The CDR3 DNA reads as TGCGCCAGCCGGCGGACAGGGGACTCTGGGGCCAACGTCCTGACTTTC. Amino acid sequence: CASRRTGDSGANVLTF.

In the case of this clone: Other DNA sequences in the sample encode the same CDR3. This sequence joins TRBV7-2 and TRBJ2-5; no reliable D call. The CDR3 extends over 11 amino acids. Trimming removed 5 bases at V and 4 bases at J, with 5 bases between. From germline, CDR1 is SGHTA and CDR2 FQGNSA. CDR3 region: CASSLTETQYF. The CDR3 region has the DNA TGTGCCAGCAGCCTGACAGAGACCCAGTACTTC. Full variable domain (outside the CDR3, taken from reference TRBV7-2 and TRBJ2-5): GAGVSQSPSNKVTEKGKDVELRCDPISGHTALYWYRQSLGQGLEFLIYFQGNSAPDKSGLPSDRFSAERTGGSVSTLTIQRTQQEDSAVYLCASSLTETQYFGPGTRLLVL.

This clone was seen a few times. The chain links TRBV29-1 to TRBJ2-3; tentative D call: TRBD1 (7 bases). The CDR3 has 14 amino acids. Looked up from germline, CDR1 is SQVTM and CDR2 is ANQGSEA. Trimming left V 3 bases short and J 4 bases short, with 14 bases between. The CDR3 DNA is TGCAGCGTTGACGCAGGGGGAGGTCCAGATACGCAGTATTTT. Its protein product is CSVDAGGGPDTQYF.

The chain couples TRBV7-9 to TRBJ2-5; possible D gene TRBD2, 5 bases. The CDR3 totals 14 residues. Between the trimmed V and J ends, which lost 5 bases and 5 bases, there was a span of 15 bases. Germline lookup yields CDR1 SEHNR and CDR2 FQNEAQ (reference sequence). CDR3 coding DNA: TGTGCCAGCAGCCCAACCTCCGGGGTGGAGACCCAGTACTTC. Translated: CASSPTSGVETQYF.

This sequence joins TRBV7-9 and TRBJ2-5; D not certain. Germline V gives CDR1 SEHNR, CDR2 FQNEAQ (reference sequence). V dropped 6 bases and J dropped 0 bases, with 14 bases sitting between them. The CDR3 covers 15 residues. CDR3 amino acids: CASSQGSGHQETQYF. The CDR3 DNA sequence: TGTGCCAGCAGTCAAGGTTCGGGTCACCAAGAGACCCAGTACTTC.

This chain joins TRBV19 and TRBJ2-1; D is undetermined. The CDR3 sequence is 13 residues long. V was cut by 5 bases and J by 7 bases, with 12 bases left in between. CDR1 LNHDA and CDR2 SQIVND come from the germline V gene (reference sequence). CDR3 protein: CASSLRSRNEQFF. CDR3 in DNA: TGTGCCAGTAGTCTCAGATCTCGGAATGAGCAGTTCTTC.

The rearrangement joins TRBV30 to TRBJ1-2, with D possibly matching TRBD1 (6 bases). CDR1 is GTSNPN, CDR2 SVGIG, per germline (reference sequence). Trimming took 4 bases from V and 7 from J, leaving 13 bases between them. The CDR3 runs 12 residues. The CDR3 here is CAWMLGARGYTF. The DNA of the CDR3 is TGTGCCTGGATGTTGGGGGCTCGTGGCTACACCTTC.

CDR3 region: CASSLGPVDNEQFF. The CDR3, as DNA: TGCGCCAGCAGCTTGGGGCCAGTAGACAATGAGCAGTTCTTC. The chain links TRBV5-1 to TRBJ2-1; D not certain. The CDR3 consists of 14 residues. V lost 0 bases, J lost 5 bases, and 9 bases lay in between. The V gene's germline CDR1 is SGHRS and CDR2 YFSETQ.

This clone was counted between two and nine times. The DNA for the CDR3 is TGTGCCAGCTCCGGGGGACAGGGGCTAAATAGCAATCAGCCCCAGCATTTT. This encodes CASSGGQGLNSNQPQHF. The V call is TRBV18, the J call TRBJ1-5; TRBD1 aligns across 10 bases. There are 17 residues in the CDR3. Unmatched junction bases numbered 8, after V lost 6 bases and J lost 0 bases. Germline V gives CDR1 KGHSH, CDR2 LQKENI. Complete variable domain (other parts from reference TRBV18 and TRBJ1-5): NAGVMQNPRHLVRRRGQEARLRCSPMKGHSHVYWYRQLPEEGLKFMVYLQKENIIDESGMPKERFSAEFPKEGPSILRIQQVVRGDSAAYFCASSGGQGLNSNQPQHFGDGTRLSIL.

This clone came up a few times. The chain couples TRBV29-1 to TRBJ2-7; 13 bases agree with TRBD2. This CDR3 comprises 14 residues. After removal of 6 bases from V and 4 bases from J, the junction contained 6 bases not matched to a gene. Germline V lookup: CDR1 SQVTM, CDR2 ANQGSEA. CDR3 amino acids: CSVTGLAGVYEQYF. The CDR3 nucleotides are TGCAGCGTCACAGGACTAGCGGGAGTTTACGAGCAGTACTTC.

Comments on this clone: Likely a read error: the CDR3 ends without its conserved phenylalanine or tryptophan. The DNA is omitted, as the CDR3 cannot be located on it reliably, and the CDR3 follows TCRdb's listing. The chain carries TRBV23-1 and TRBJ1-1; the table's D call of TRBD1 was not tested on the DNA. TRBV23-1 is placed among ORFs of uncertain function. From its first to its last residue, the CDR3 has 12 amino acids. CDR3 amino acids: CASSQSPAGNGY.

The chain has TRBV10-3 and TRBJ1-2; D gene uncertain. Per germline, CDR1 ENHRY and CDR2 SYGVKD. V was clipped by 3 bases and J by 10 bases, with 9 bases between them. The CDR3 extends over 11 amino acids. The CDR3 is CAISEKDDYTF. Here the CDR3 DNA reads TGTGCCATCAGTGAAAAGGACGACTACACCTTC.

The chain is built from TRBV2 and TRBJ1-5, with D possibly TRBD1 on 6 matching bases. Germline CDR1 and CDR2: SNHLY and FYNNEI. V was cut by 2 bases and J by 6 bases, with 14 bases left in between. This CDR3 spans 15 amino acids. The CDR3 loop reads CASSESGGLGQPQHF. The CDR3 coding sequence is TGTGCCAGCAGTGAATCCGGGGGCTTAGGTCAGCCCCAGCATTTT.

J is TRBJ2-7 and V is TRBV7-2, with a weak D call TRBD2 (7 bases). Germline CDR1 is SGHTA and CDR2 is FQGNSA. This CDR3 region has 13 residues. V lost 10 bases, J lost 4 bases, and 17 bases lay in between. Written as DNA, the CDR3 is TGTGCCACGAGATCCGCGGGGGCTTACGAGCAGTACTTC. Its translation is CATRSAGAYEQYF.

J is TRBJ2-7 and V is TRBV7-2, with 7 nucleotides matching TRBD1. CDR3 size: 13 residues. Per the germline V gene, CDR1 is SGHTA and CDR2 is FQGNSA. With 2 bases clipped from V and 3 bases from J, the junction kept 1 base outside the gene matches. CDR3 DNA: TGTGCCAGCAGCTTAAACAGGGGCTACGAGCAGTACTTC. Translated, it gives CASSLNRGYEQYF.

The CDR3 DNA follows: TGTGCCAGCAGTTTATCAACAGTTAACCAAGAGACCCAGTACTTC. This codes for CASSLSTVNQETQYF. The chain employs TRBV27 and TRBJ2-5; D uncertain. Germline V gene lookup returns CDR1 MNHEY and CDR2 SMNVEV (reference sequence). V was shortened by 0 bases and J by 0 bases, with 8 bases between the two germline ends. The CDR3 length is 15 residues.

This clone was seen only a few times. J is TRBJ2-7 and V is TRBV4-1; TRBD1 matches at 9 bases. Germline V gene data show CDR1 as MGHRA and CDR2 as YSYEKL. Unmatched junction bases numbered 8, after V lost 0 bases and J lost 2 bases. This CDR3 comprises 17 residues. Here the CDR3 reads CASSQDRGTGLTYEQYF. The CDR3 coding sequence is TGCGCCAGCAGCCAAGATCGGGGGACAGGGCTTACCTACGAGCAGTACTTC.

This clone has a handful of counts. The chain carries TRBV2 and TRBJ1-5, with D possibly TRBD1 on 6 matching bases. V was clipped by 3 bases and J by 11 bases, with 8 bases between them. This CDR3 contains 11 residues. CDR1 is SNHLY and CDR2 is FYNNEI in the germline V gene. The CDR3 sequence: CASSEEGAQHF. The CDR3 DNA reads TGTGCCAGCAGTGAGGAGGGGGCCCAGCATTTT.

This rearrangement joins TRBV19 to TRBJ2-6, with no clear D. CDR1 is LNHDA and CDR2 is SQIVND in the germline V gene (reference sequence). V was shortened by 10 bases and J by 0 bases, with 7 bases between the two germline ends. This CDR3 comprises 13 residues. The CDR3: CATGLSGANVLTF. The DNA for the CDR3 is TGTGCCACTGGCCTCTCTGGGGCCAACGTCCTGACTTTC.

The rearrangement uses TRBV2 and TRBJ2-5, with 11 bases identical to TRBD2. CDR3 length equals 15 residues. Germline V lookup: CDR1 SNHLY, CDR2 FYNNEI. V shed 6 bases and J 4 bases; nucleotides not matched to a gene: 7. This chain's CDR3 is CASRKLAGEGETQYF. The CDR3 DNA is TGTGCCAGCAGGAAACTAGCGGGAGAAGGAGAGACCCAGTACTTC.

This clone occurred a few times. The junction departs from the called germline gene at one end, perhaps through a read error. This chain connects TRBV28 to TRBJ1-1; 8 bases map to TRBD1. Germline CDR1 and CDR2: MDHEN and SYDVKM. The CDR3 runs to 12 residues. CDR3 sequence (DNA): TGTGCCAGCAGTCCCAGGGACAGGACCCTTTCCTTT. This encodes CASSPRDRTLSF. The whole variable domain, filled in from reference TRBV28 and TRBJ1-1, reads DVKVTQSSRYLVKRTGEKVFLECVQDMDHENMFWYRQDPGLGLRLIYFSYDVKMKEKGDIPEGYSVSREKKERFSLILESASTNQTSMYLCASSPRDRTLSFGQGTRLTVV.

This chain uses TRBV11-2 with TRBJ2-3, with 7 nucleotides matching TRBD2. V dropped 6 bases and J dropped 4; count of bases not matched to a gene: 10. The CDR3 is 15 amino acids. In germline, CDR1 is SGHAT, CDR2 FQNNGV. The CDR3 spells CASRAFSGGSDTQYF. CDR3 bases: TGTGCCAGCAGGGCCTTTTCGGGAGGATCAGATACGCAGTATTTT.

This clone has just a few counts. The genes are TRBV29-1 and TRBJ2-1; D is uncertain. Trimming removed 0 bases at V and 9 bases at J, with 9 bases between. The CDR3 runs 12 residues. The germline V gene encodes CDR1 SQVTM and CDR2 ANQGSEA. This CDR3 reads CSVEETPGEQFF. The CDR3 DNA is TGCAGCGTTGAAGAAACGCCCGGTGAGCAGTTCTTC.

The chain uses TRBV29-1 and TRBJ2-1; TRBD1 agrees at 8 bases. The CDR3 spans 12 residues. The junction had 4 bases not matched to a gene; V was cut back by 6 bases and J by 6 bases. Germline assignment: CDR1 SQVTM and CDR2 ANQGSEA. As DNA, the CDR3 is TGCAGCGTCGTTGGACAGGGCAATGAGCAGTTCTTC. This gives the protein CSVVGQGNEQFF.